These T cell receptor beta chains were read from a single sample in a study of OX40 agonist ivuxolimab in advanced cancers. Only in-frame clones appear in the TCRdb table, and some are missing; sequencing was by immunoSEQ multiplex PCR. The data show around 70,000 clones, 85% seen once. The sample consisted of CD4+ or CD8+ T cells sorted from blood, taken in a trial of the OX40 agonist ivuxolimab. These receptors originate from an adult with an advanced solid tumor such as melanoma, head and neck, liver or kidney cancer. Both conserved end residues are part of each CDR3. A D gene is named only where the DNA matches it firmly. Some rows mark clone size as missing; the rest say once, few, many or name a class of expanded clone.

>TRBV6-5|-|TRBJ2-1|TRBD2
CASSPAGGASNEQFF
TGTGCCAGCAGCCCCGCCGGGGGGGCCTCGAATGAGCAGTTCTTC
>TRBV5-1|-|TRBJ1-1|-
CASSLEGHTEAFF
TGCGCCAGCAGCTTGGAGGGGCACACTGAAGCTTTCTTT
>TRBV21-1|-|TRBJ1-1|-
CASSSSQVVDTEAFF
TGTGCCAGCAGCAGTTCTCAAGTCGTGGACACTGAAGCTTTCTTT
>TRBV18|-|TRBJ2-5|TRBD2
CASSAILAAGVTQYF
TGTGCCAGCTCAGCAATTCTAGCGGCGGGTGTGACCCAGTACTTC
>TRBV5-1|-|TRBJ2-2|TRBD2
CASSLGTSFTGELFF
TGCGCCAGCAGCTTGGGGACTAGCTTCACCGGGGAGCTGTTTTTT
>TRBV10-3|-|TRBJ2-1|-
CAISERLVNNEQFF
TGTGCCATCAGTGAGAGGTTAGTGAACAATGAGCAGTTCTTC
>TRBV2|-|TRBJ2-4|-
CASMAEKNIQYF
TGTGCCAGCATGGCAGAAAAAAACATTCAGTACTTC
>TRBV4-1|-|TRBJ1-4|TRBD1
CASSQAGRGQGYEKLFF
TGCGCCAGCAGCCAAGCGGGCAGGGGACAGGGGTATGAAAAACTGTTTTTT
>TRBV20-1|-|TRBJ2-7|-
CSARGGAEQYF
TGCAGTGCAAGGGGGGGAGCCGAGCAGTACTTC
>TRBV27|-|TRBJ2-3|-
CASRFGQLSTDTQYF
TGTGCCAGTCGATTCGGACAGCTTAGCACAGATACGCAGTATTTT
>TRBV29-1|-|TRBJ2-2|-
CSAGRSNTGELFF
TGCAGCGCTGGACGGTCGAACACCGGGGAGCTGTTTTTT
>TRBV5-1|-|TRBJ1-2|-
CASSFWGARGYTF
TGCGCCAGCAGCTTCTGGGGGGCGCGTGGCTACACCTTC
>TRBV10-3|-|TRBJ2-2|TRBD2
CAISESPAGEGGELFF
TGTGCCATCAGTGAGTCGCCGGCGGGAGAGGGCGGGGAGCTGTTTTTT
>TRBV29-1|-|TRBJ2-3|-
CSVGLDTQYF
TGCAGCGTTGGTCTAGATACGCAGTATTTT
>TRBV27|-|TRBJ2-7|-
CASSLSGIGLYEQYF
TGTGCCAGCAGTTTATCAGGGATAGGCTTATACGAGCAGTACTTC
>TRBV28|-|TRBJ2-1|-
CASSLRRARYNEQFF
TGTGCCAGCAGTTTAAGGCGTGCACGGTACAATGAGCAGTTCTTC
>TRBV18|few|TRBJ2-5|TRBD2
CASSPLAGVQETQYF
TGTGCCAGCTCACCTCTAGCGGGGGTACAAGAGACCCAGTACTTC
>TRBV5-1|few|TRBJ1-3|-
CASARGQGGSGNTIYF
TGCGCCAGCGCCCGGGGGCAGGGTGGCTCTGGAAACACCATATATTTT
>TRBV2|-|TRBJ1-5|-
CASSADSNQPQHF
TGTGCCAGCAGTGCAGATAGCAATCAGCCCCAGCATTTT
>TRBV2|-|TRBJ2-3|TRBD2
CASSKLAGGSTDTQYF
TGTGCCAGCAGCAAACTAGCGGGGGGGAGCACAGATACGCAGTATTTT
>TRBV9|-|TRBJ2-3|-
CASSLGVTDTQYF
TGTGCCAGCAGCCTAGGAGTCACAGATACGCAGTATTTT
>TRBV6-5|-|TRBJ1-6|-
CASSYGGSPLHF
TGTGCCAGCAGTTACGGTGGTTCACCCCTCCACTTT
>TRBV5-1|-|TRBJ1-6|TRBD1
CASSKETGAYNSPLHF
TGCGCCAGCAGCAAGGAGACAGGGGCCTATAATTCACCCCTCCACTTT
>TRBV27|-|TRBJ2-5|TRBD2
CASSPRGAGGETQYF
TGTGCCAGCAGTCCGCGGGGAGCGGGAGGGGAGACCCAGTACTTC
>TRBV7-8|-|TRBJ2-7|TRBD1
CASSLTGGTLGYEQYF
TGTGCCAGCAGCTTGACAGGGGGCACGCTTGGCTACGAGCAGTACTTC
>TRBV5-6|once|TRBJ2-7|-
CASSRDRRMGYEQYF
TGTGCCAGCAGTCGAGACAGGCGCATGGGCTACGAGCAGTACTTC
>TRBV28|-|TRBJ2-3|-
CASSFPFPGAQYF
TGTGCCAGCAGTTTTCCCTTCCCAGGGGCGCAGTATTTT
>TRBV19|-|TRBJ2-3|TRBD2
CASSMGLAGSRDTQYF
TGTGCCAGTAGTATGGGACTAGCGGGTTCCCGGGATACGCAGTATTTT
>TRBV5-1|-|TRBJ2-3|-
CASSLAGQDTQYF
TGCGCCAGCAGCTTGGCCGGGCAAGATACGCAGTATTTT
>TRBV4-2|-|TRBJ1-5|TRBD1
CASSRDRQGDQPQHF
TGTGCCAGCAGCCGAGACCGACAGGGTGATCAGCCCCAGCATTTT
>TRBV10-1|-|TRBJ2-2|-
CASSESVGANTGELFF
TGCGCCAGCAGTGAGTCTGTCGGGGCGAACACCGGGGAGCTGTTTTTT
>TRBV4-1|-|TRBJ1-2|TRBD1
CASSPNRGTTNGYTF
TGCGCCAGCAGCCCAAACAGGGGAACAACGAATGGCTACACCTTC
>TRBV28|-|TRBJ2-1|TRBD2
CASSQQSGRARYEQFF
TGTGCCAGCAGTCAACAAAGCGGGAGGGCCCGCTATGAGCAGTTCTTC
>TRBV5-4|-|TRBJ2-5|-
CASSLLGGKGRETQYF
TGTGCCAGCAGCTTGCTCGGCGGGAAGGGCCGAGAGACCCAGTACTTC
>TRBV7-2|-|TRBJ1-4|-
CASSLLARGEKLFF
TGTGCCAGCAGCTTATTAGCTAGGGGGGAAAAACTGTTTTTT
>TRBV11-2|-|TRBJ2-5|-
CASSMPPREETQYF
TGTGCCAGCAGCATGCCCCCGAGGGAGGAGACCCAGTACTTC
>TRBV2|-|TRBJ1-3|TRBD1
CASRDDRGTDGNTIYF
TGTGCCAGCAGAGATGACAGGGGAACGGACGGAAACACCATATATTTT